The 21 T cell receptor beta chains listed next were all sequenced from one sample in a study of blood T cell repertoires in COVID-19. Some clones are missing from TCRdb's copy, which holds only in-frame ones; the method was immunoSEQ multiplex PCR. The sample records 100,000 to 150,000 clones, 60% to 80% being singletons. The sequencing sample was made of peripheral blood. The receptors stem from a man aged 80 or over with COVID-19, enrolled during active disease.

The table lists this clone with a few counts. The chain joins TRBV3-1 (or the pseudogene TRBV3-2) to TRBJ2-3; 12 bases align to TRBD2. The germline CDR1 and CDR2 sequences are LGHDT and YNNKEL (reference sequence). J was trimmed by 7 bases and V by 4 bases; bases with no gene match: 15. CDR3 length equals 18 residues. CDR3 bases: TGTGCCAGCAGCCCTCCTGCCGGGAGGACTAGCGGGATTTATACGCAGTATTTT. Protein: CASSPPAGRTSGIYTQYF.

The chain combines TRBV2 with TRBJ1-4; perhaps TRBD1 as D (6 bases). Between the trimmed V and J ends, which lost 2 bases and 10 bases, there was a span of 11 bases. CDR3 length equals 13 residues. The germline V gene encodes CDR1 SNHLY and CDR2 FYNNEI. CDR3: CASSENRVRKLFF. CDR3 coding DNA: TGTGCCAGCAGTGAAAACAGGGTTCGAAAACTGTTTTTT.

DNA for the CDR3: TGTGCCAGCAGCTTACAGGGAACCGATACGCAGTATTTT. Amino acids: CASSLQGTDTQYF. The J gene is TRBJ2-3, the V gene TRBV7-3; tentative D call: TRBD1 (5 bases). This CDR3 contains 13 residues. Trimming stripped 2 bases from V and 6 bases from J, with 9 bases between. CDR1 is SGHTA, CDR2 FQGTGA, per germline.

This chain uses TRBV29-1 with TRBJ2-7, with 9 bases that match TRBD2. The CDR3 runs 16 residues. Trimming cost V 2 bases and J 0 bases; bases outside gene matches: 8. Germline values: CDR1 SQVTM, CDR2 ANQGSEA. The CDR3 spells CSVERVAGANSYEQYF. The CDR3 DNA reads as TGCAGCGTTGAAAGGGTAGCGGGAGCCAACTCCTACGAGCAGTACTTC.

For the CDR3, the DNA is TGTGCCAGCAGCTTGAGGGGGTCAGGCACAGATACGCAGTATTTT. This sequence encodes CASSLRGSGTDTQYF. This chain joins TRBV7-2 and TRBJ2-3; perhaps TRBD1 as D (6 bases). The germline V gene has CDR1 SGHTA and CDR2 FQGNSA. This CDR3 contains 15 residues. Trimming stripped 3 bases from V and 1 base from J, with 11 bases between. The full variable domain, completed using reference TRBV7-2 and TRBJ2-3, is GAGVSQSPSNKVTEKGKDVELRCDPISGHTALYWYRQSLGQGLEFLIYFQGNSAPDKSGLPSDRFSAERTGGSVSTLTIQRTQQEDSAVYLCASSLRGSGTDTQYFGPGTRLTVL.

This clone was seen a few times. V usage is TRBV7-2 and J usage is TRBJ2-7; the match to TRBD1 covers 11 bases. The CDR3 is 15 residues long. V shed 5 bases and J 2 bases; nucleotides not matched to a gene: 5. CDR1 is SGHTA, CDR2 FQGNSA, per germline. The DNA of the CDR3 is TGTGCCAGCAGCGTATGGGACAGGGGGGCCTACGAGCAGTACTTC. Encoded protein: CASSVWDRGAYEQYF.

The J gene is TRBJ2-1, the V gene TRBV3-1 (or the pseudogene TRBV3-2); unclear D gene. Germline V gene sequence: CDR1 LGHDT, CDR2 YNNKEL (reference sequence). The V and J ends lost 2 bases and 7 bases respectively, with 15 bases between them. This CDR3 spans 15 amino acids. This chain's CDR3 is CASSQFRSLGNEQFF. CDR3 nucleotide sequence: TGTGCCAGCAGCCAATTCCGGTCCCTCGGGAATGAGCAGTTCTTC.

The gene calls are TRBV5-5 and TRBJ2-3; D not resolved. Deletions cut 4 bases from V and 6 bases from J, with 12 bases between. The V gene's germline CDR1 is SGHKS and CDR2 YYEKEE (reference sequence). This CDR3 comprises 13 residues. The CDR3 nucleotides read TGTGCCAGCAGCATGACACGCCGGGATACGCAGTATTTT. Translating gives CASSMTRRDTQYF.

This chain connects TRBV9 to TRBJ2-5; D is perhaps TRBD1 (6 bases). The V gene lost 4 bases and the J gene lost 4 bases, with 20 bases spanning the gap. This CDR3 is 16 amino acids long. The V gene's germline CDR1 is SGDLS and CDR2 YYNGEE. CDR3 nucleotide sequence: TGTGCCAGCAGCTCCGTCGTGGGGGCAGGTGGAGAGACCCAGTACTTC. It translates to CASSSVVGAGGETQYF.

Notes on this clone: Germline is not matched at one junction end, which may reflect a read error. V and J are TRBV4-1 and TRBJ2-7, with 8 bases matching TRBD2. Germline CDR1 reads MGHRA; CDR2 reads YSYEKL. The CDR3 contains 17 residues. CDR3 DNA: TGCGCCAGCAGCCGCCACCTTATCAGGACTAGCTCCAACGAGCAGTACTTC. It yields the protein CASSRHLIRTSSNEQYF.

The chain links TRBV7-2 to TRBJ2-1; 8 bases agree with TRBD1. After removal of 5 bases from V and 3 bases from J, the junction contained 3 bases not matched to a gene. The CDR3 sequence is 14 residues long. In germline, CDR1 is SGHTA, CDR2 FQGNSA. CDR3 in amino acids: CASSRDRGYNEQFF. CDR3 DNA: TGTGCCAGCAGCCGCGACAGGGGCTACAATGAGCAGTTCTTC.

The chain couples TRBV28 to TRBJ2-3, with 7 nucleotides matching TRBD2. Germline loops: CDR1 MDHEN, CDR2 SYDVKM. This CDR3 comprises 12 residues. J gave up 7 bases and V 6 bases, and 4 bases lay outside the gene matches. CDR3 coding DNA: TGTGCCAGCAGCTTGCGGGGGAATACGCAGTATTTT. Residues: CASSLRGNTQYF.

This chain connects TRBV2 to TRBJ2-7; D not certain. There are 11 residues in the CDR3. Trimming left V 5 bases short and J 4 bases short, with 6 bases between. Germline lookup yields CDR1 SNHLY and CDR2 FYNNEI. The chain's CDR3 is CASSFQYEQYF. The CDR3 nucleotides are TGTGCCAGCAGTTTCCAGTACGAGCAGTACTTC.

This chain uses TRBV2 with TRBJ2-6, with 7 bases matching TRBD2. The J segment lost 0 bases and the V segment lost 1 base, leaving 9 bases of the junction unmatched. This CDR3 region has 19 residues. Germline lookup yields CDR1 SNHLY and CDR2 FYNNEI. The CDR3 sequence: CASSEVLAGVSSGANVLTF. The CDR3 nucleotides read TGTGCCAGCAGTGAAGTGCTCGCGGGAGTAAGCTCTGGGGCCAACGTCCTGACTTTC.

This clone was detected only once. V is TRBV7-8 and J is TRBJ1-2; possibly TRBD1 for D (6 bases). Deletions cut 1 base from V and 7 bases from J, with 19 bases between. Per germline, CDR1 SGHVS and CDR2 FQNEAQ. CDR3 size: 16 residues. CDR3 residues: CASSLGVGVQGRGYTF. CDR3 coding DNA: TGTGCCAGCAGCTTAGGGGTAGGGGTACAGGGTCGTGGCTACACCTTC.

The chain has TRBV23-1 and TRBJ2-1, with TRBD2 matching 9 bases. TRBV23-1 is an open reading frame, and its role is uncertain. The V segment lost 6 bases and the J segment 7 bases; nucleotides outside the gene matches: 7. The CDR3 runs 14 residues. In DNA, the CDR3 is TGCGCCAGCAGGCTTAGCGGGAGAGATAATGAGCAGTTCTTC. It codes for CASRLSGRDNEQFF.

The chain employs TRBV5-1 and TRBJ2-3; D is possibly TRBD2 (5 bases). The CDR3 length is 16 residues. Germline V CDR1 and CDR2: SGHRS, YFSETQ. With 5 bases removed from V and 5 bases from J, the gap between germline ends came to 21 bases. CDR3 in DNA: TGCGCCAGCAGACTGTTCTGGGGAGCGATAGTAGATACGCAGTATTTT. Encoded protein: CASRLFWGAIVDTQYF.

This chain links TRBV2 with TRBJ2-7, with no clear D. The V end lost 2 bases, the J end lost 4 bases, and 3 bases lay between the germline ends. Per the germline V gene, CDR1 is SNHLY and CDR2 is FYNNEI. The CDR3 contains 11 residues. CDR3 region: CASSEQYEQYF. DNA of the CDR3: TGTGCCAGCAGTGAACAATACGAGCAGTACTTC.

V and J are TRBV28 and TRBJ2-7; 9 positions agree with TRBD1. CDR1 is MDHEN, CDR2 SYDVKM, per germline. The CDR3 loop spans 14 amino acids. The V and J ends lost 5 bases and 11 bases, in that order; junction bases with no gene match: 13. The CDR3 sequence is CASSPPGQGPLEYF. The CDR3 DNA reads TGTGCCAGCAGTCCCCCGGGACAGGGCCCTTTGGAGTACTTC.

The genes are TRBV9 and TRBJ2-5; a possible D gene is TRBD2 (5 bases). CDR3 length: 14 amino acids. Trimming removed 4 bases from V and 0 bases from J, with 10 bases in between. Germline V gene lookup returns CDR1 SGDLS and CDR2 YYNGEE. The chain's CDR3 is CASSSTSYQETQYF. The CDR3 bases are TGTGCCAGCAGCAGTACTAGTTACCAAGAGACCCAGTACTTC. The full variable domain, with the rest looked up from reference TRBV9 and TRBJ2-5, is DSGVTQTPKHLITATGQRVTLRCSPRSGDLSVYWYQQSLDQGLQFLIQYYNGEERAKGNILERFSAQQFPDLHSELNLSSLELGDSALYFCASSSTSYQETQYFGPGTRLLVL.

The chain couples TRBV7-8 to TRBJ2-1; TRBD2 agrees at 7 bases. Trimming took 1 base from V and 15 from J; bases not matched to a gene: 12. CDR1 is SGHVS, CDR2 FQNEAQ, per germline. This CDR3 contains 14 residues. The DNA for the CDR3 is TGTGCCAGCAGCTTAGTTGGGGCAGCGGGAATTACGTTCTTC. Its translation: CASSLVGAAGITFF.